What follows are 28 T cell receptor beta chains derived from one specimen sequenced in a study of CD8+CD57+ T cells in acquired aplastic anemia. CD8+CD57+ cell expansion had been shown by flow cytometry in patients chosen for sequencing. For CDR3 and TCR beta VDJ profiling, genomic DNA was the template used. TCRdb re-called the reads through MiXCR, storing one row per CDR3 protein. The sample has about 270,000 distinct CDR3 sequences, roughly 82% seen once. The sample was sorted CD4+, CD8+, or CD8+CD57+ T cells (not recorded which) from PBMCs. These receptors originate from a human donor with aplastic anemia.

Turning to this clonotype: The missing conserved phenylalanine or tryptophan at the end of this CDR3 makes a read error likely. The limits of the CDR3 on the DNA are not certain, so only TCRdb's listed CDR3 is given. This chain connects TRBV7-2 to TRBJ2-3; no check of the table's D call, TRBD2, against the DNA was made. Germline CDR1 reads SGHTA; CDR2 reads FQGNSA. The CDR3 sequence runs 13 residues, both termini included. CDR3 in amino acids: CASSAGEGNQESQ.

V usage is TRBV7-9 and J usage is TRBJ2-6; TRBD2 might be the D (5 bases). Deletions cut 7 bases from V and 4 bases from J, with 20 bases between. This CDR3 region has 17 residues. Per germline, CDR1 SEHNR and CDR2 FQNEAQ (reference sequence). The CDR3 sequence is CASTSLEGSYGANVLTF. CDR3 bases: TGTGCCAGCACCTCTCTAGAGGGCAGCTACGGGGCCAACGTCCTGACTTTC.

Here the CDR3 DNA reads TGTGCCAGCAGTTCGGACAGGGATGCGGACGACATATATTTT. Translating it yields CASSSDRDADDIYF. The chain uses TRBV7-3 and TRBJ1-3, with TRBD1 identical over 8 bases. Germline V gene data show CDR1 as SGHTA and CDR2 as FQGTGA. The CDR3 is 14 amino acids. With 6 bases clipped from V and 12 bases from J, the junction kept 13 bases outside the gene matches. The complete variable domain, with remaining parts taken from reference TRBV7-3 and TRBJ1-3, reads GAGVSQTPSNKVTEKGKYVELRCDPISGHTALYWYRQSLGQGPEFLIYFQGTGAADDSGLPNDRFFAVRPEGSVSTLKIQRTERGDSAVYLCASSSDRDADDIYFGEGSWLTVV.

Turning to this clonotype: One end of the junction fails to match germline, which may point to a read error. The genes are TRBV7-9 and TRBJ2-5; 9 bases agree with TRBD2. Germline loops: CDR1 SEHNR, CDR2 FQNEAQ (reference sequence). The CDR3 contains 14 residues. Here the CDR3 reads CASSLRRSGGSDDF. The CDR3 DNA reads TGTGCCAGCAGCTTGCGAAGAAGCGGGGGGAGCGATGACTTC.

J is TRBJ2-6 and V is TRBV6-4; D may be TRBD1 (5 bases). Germline lookup yields CDR1 MRHNA and CDR2 SNTAGT. The CDR3 extends over 14 amino acids. Trimming left V 3 bases short and J 2 bases short, with 5 bases between. The CDR3 bases are TGTGCCAGCAGTGAAGGGGCTGGGGCCAACGTCCTGACTTTC. This translates into CASSEGAGANVLTF.

Concerning this clonotype: A much larger clonotype is one base distant, so this may be a read error. The V and J genes are TRBV11-3 and TRBJ2-2; tentatively, D is TRBD1 (6 bases). The ends were cut back, 0 bases at V and 13 bases at J, with 9 bases in the middle. The CDR3 consists of 12 residues. The germline gives CDR1 SGHNT, CDR2 YENEEA. CDR3 residues: CASSLELTGLFF. The CDR3 coding sequence is TGTGCCAGCAGCTTAGAACTGACAGGGCTGTTTTTT.

The chain carries TRBV9 and TRBJ1-5, with 7 bases aligning to TRBD1. V shed 4 bases, J shed 16 bases, and the junction held 17 bases outside the gene matches. The CDR3 length is 14 residues. The germline V gene encodes CDR1 SGDLS and CDR2 YYNGEE. The CDR3 sequence is CASSQGGGNRPDHF. The CDR3 region has the DNA TGTGCCAGCAGCCAGGGGGGCGGCAACCGTCCCGATCATTTT.

As for this clonotype: The junction and the germline gene differ at one end; a read error may be behind it. CDR3 loop: CSPSIRSRTLKQSF. The DNA of the CDR3 is TGTTCCCCTAGCATCCGCTCTAGAACACTGAAGCAGTCTTTC. The chain links TRBV7-7 to TRBJ2-5, with D perhaps matching TRBD2 (5 bases). The length of the CDR3 is 14 residues. CDR1 is SSHAT and CDR2 is FNYEAQ in the germline V gene (reference sequence). Supplemented by reference TRBV7-7 and TRBJ2-5, the full variable domain reads GAGVSQSPRYKVTKRGQDVTLRCDPISSHATLYWYQQALGQGPEFLTYFNYEAQPDKSGLPSDRFSAERPEGSISTLTIQRTEQRDSAMYRCSPSIRSRTLKQSFGPGTRLLVL.

This clonotype was seen repeatedly, ten times or more. V and J are TRBV6-2 or TRBV6-3 and TRBJ1-5; TRBD1 agrees at 11 bases. The CDR3 sequence is 15 residues long. Germline loops: CDR1 MNHEY, CDR2 SVGEGT. J was trimmed by 5 bases and V by 5 bases; bases with no gene match: 5. CDR3 nucleotide sequence: TGTGCCAGCAGTCCTGGGACAGGGGGGCATCAGCCCCAGCATTTT. Its protein product is CASSPGTGGHQPQHF.

The chain recombines TRBV19 with TRBJ1-1, with TRBD1 identical over 7 bases. Losses at the gene ends were 6 bases for V and 2 bases for J; bases not matched to a gene: 15. This CDR3 is built from 17 residues. Germline CDR1 and CDR2: LNHDA and SQIVND (reference sequence). CDR3 amino acids: CASSGRGRQGGNTEAFF. CDR3 DNA sequence: TGTGCCAGTAGCGGGCGGGGCCGACAGGGAGGAAACACTGAAGCTTTCTTT.

V gene TRBV29-1 combines with J gene TRBJ1-3; a weak D match, TRBD1 (5 bases). This CDR3 is 13 amino acids long. Per the germline V gene, CDR1 is SQVTM and CDR2 is ANQGSEA. Trimming shortened V by 7 bases and J by 3 bases, and 13 bases separated the two germline ends. The CDR3 reads CSAAPGSGNTIYF. In DNA form, the CDR3 reads TGCAGCGCCGCCCCAGGGAGTGGAAACACCATATATTTT.

This chain uses TRBV7-9 with TRBJ2-1; D could derive from TRBD1 or TRBD2 (5 bases each). The CDR3 is 16 residues long. Trimming pared 5 bases from V and 8 bases from J, leaving 22 bases between. The germline CDR1 and CDR2 sequences are SEHNR and FQNEAQ (reference sequence). CDR3 sequence reads: CASSPIVNGANYEQFF. The CDR3 coding sequence is TGTGCCAGCAGCCCCATTGTTAACGGGGCCAACTATGAGCAGTTCTTC.

The J gene is TRBJ2-3, the V gene TRBV7-8; a weak D match, TRBD2 (6 bases). Germline assignment: CDR1 SGHVS and CDR2 FQNEAQ. Trimming took off 1 base at V and 13 bases at J, with 18 bases between the two ends. CDR3 length: 14 residues. The CDR3 here is CASSLEGGAGAKYF. For the CDR3, the DNA is TGTGCCAGCAGCTTAGAGGGAGGTGCCGGTGCGAAGTATTTT.

This chain connects TRBV7-2 to TRBJ2-5, with 9 bases matching TRBD1. This CDR3 contains 12 residues. Germline CDR1 and CDR2: SGHTA and FQGNSA. V lost 9 bases, J lost 9 bases, and 8 bases stayed unmatched. The CDR3, as DNA: TGTGCCAGACAGGGGGCTAGGGGGCCCCAGTACTTC. Its translation is CARQGARGPQYF.

The V and J genes are TRBV20-1 and TRBJ1-4; D remains ambiguous. The length of the CDR3 is 15 residues. CDR1 is DFQATT and CDR2 is SNEGSKA in the germline V gene (reference sequence). Trimming removed 6 bases from V and 5 bases from J, with 19 bases in between. The CDR3 loop reads CSASSWERKNEKLFF. CDR3 in DNA: TGCAGTGCCAGTAGTTGGGAACGCAAAAATGAAAAACTGTTTTTT.

The chain carries TRBV7-2 and TRBJ2-3; D possibly uses TRBD1 or TRBD2 (5 bases each). The germline gives CDR1 SGHTA, CDR2 FQGNSA. Trimming stripped 5 bases from V and 11 bases from J, with 20 bases between. This CDR3 region has 14 residues. The CDR3 coding sequence is TGTGCCAGCAGCCAGGGACGAGCGGCCGACAAGCAGTATTTT. Translation gives CASSQGRAADKQYF.

Worth noting for this clonotype: Germline is not matched at one junction end, which may reflect a read error. The V gene is TRBV2, the J gene TRBJ1-2, with D maybe TRBD1 (5 bases). This CDR3 comprises 15 residues. Germline CDR1 SNHLY, CDR2 FYNNEI. The CDR3 spells CASSVTGVHEQCFGF. DNA for the CDR3: TGTGCCAGCAGTGTGACGGGGGTCCACGAGCAGTGCTTCGGGTTC.

As to this clonotype: At one of its ends the junction is not consistent with the germline gene, which may arise from a read error. The gene calls are TRBV7-2 and TRBJ2-3; D possibly corresponds to TRBD1 (7 bases). Germline V gene data show CDR1 as SGHTA and CDR2 as FQGNSA. The CDR3 is 13 amino acids. DNA for the CDR3: TGTGCCAGCAGGTTTGATCCAGGCGGGACAGCCCTTTTC. This sequence encodes CASRFDPGGTALF. Full variable domain (outside the CDR3, taken from reference TRBV7-2 and TRBJ2-3): GAGVSQSPSNKVTEKGKDVELRCDPISGHTALYWYRQSLGQGLEFLIYFQGNSAPDKSGLPSDRFSAERTGGSVSTLTIQRTQQEDSAVYLCASRFDPGGTALFGPGTRLTVL.

In the case of this clonotype: One junction end does not reproduce the germline sequence, and a read error may be involved. This rearrangement joins TRBV7-3 to TRBJ2-6; D may match TRBD1 or TRBD2 (5 bases each). In germline, CDR1 is SGHTA, CDR2 FQGTGA. The CDR3 loop spans 16 amino acids. CDR3 DNA sequence: TGTGTCAGCAGCTTTGGGGGTAGCTACGGGGCCAACGTCCTGACTTTC. Amino acid sequence: CVSSFGGSYGANVLTF.

This CDR3 is CASSTGGRGGQDAQFF. The CDR3 nucleotides are TGTGCCAGTAGCACGGGGGGCAGGGGCGGTCAGGACGCGCAGTTCTTC. The chain employs TRBV19 and TRBJ2-1; the D gene is possibly TRBD2 (7 bases). Looked up from germline, CDR1 is LNHDA and CDR2 is SQIVND (reference sequence). CDR3 length: 16 residues. Trimming left V 6 bases short and J 12 bases short, with 27 bases between.

The chain employs TRBV20-1 and TRBJ2-1; the D is unclear. Germline CDR1 reads DFQATT; CDR2 reads SNEGSKA (reference sequence). The CDR3 loop spans 12 amino acids. Trimming shortened V by 7 bases and J by 4 bases, and 11 bases separated the two germline ends. The CDR3 DNA follows: TGCAGTGTACGTGGACGGTACAATGAGCAGTTCTTC. Its translation is CSVRGRYNEQFF.

The J gene is TRBJ2-1, the V gene TRBV5-5; tentative D call: TRBD1 (5 bases). Per germline, CDR1 SGHKS and CDR2 YYEKEE (reference sequence). V lost 4 bases to trimming and J lost 8 bases, with 22 bases between them. CDR3 size: 16 residues. The CDR3 DNA sequence: TGTGCCAGCAGCCACGACAGAGGAAACGGTCAGGATGAGCAGTTCTTC. The encoded protein is CASSHDRGNGQDEQFF.

With respect to this clonotype: The junction shows a germline mismatch at one end, possibly a read error. The chain is built from TRBV9 and TRBJ1-1; D gene ambiguous. Germline V lookup: CDR1 SGDLS, CDR2 YYNGEE. The CDR3 extends over 15 amino acids. CDR3 nucleotides: TGTACCAGCAGCGTAGGTAGCGACACGCAGAATTTTGCTTTCTTT. Its translation: CTSSVGSDTQNFAFF.

A remark on this clonotype: Since the CDR3 does not end with the conserved phenylalanine or tryptophan, this likely comes from a read error. Because the CDR3's place on the DNA is in doubt, the DNA is left out and the CDR3 is given as listed by TCRdb. The V and J genes are TRBV19 and TRBJ2-1; the table names TRBD1, a call not compared with the DNA. The CDR3 spans 15 amino acids, including both terminal residues. Germline-derived CDR1 and CDR2 are LNHDA and SQIVND (reference sequence). The CDR3 loop is CASRGGLTSPHHFGN.

The V and J genes are TRBV11-2 and TRBJ2-1, with D tentatively TRBD2 (7 bases). The germline V gene encodes CDR1 SGHAT and CDR2 FQNNGV. There are 16 residues in the CDR3. V gave up 9 bases and J gave up 8 bases, with 26 bases separating them. DNA of the CDR3: TGTGCCAGTAGTACACCGAAAGGGAGGGGGAGCGATGAGCAGTTCTTC. Its translation is CASSTPKGRGSDEQFF.

J is TRBJ2-1 and V is TRBV7-8, with no clear D. The germline V gene has CDR1 SGHVS and CDR2 FQNEAQ. V dropped 0 bases and J dropped 13 bases, with 22 bases sitting between them. CDR3 size: 16 residues. CDR3 sequence: CASSLARGPGTQDQFF. CDR3 DNA sequence: TGTGCCAGCAGCTTAGCGAGAGGTCCCGGTACGCAGGATCAGTTCTTC.

The chain carries TRBV7-3 and TRBJ1-6, with 7 bases that match TRBD1. J gave up 11 bases and V 5 bases, and 15 bases lay outside the gene matches. The length of the CDR3 is 16 residues. Germline V CDR1 and CDR2: SGHTA, FQGTGA. The CDR3 loop reads CASSQGGGNDKAPLHF. CDR3 coding DNA: TGTGCCAGCAGCCAGGGGGGCGGCAACGATAAGGCACCCCTCCACTTT. The complete variable domain, with remaining parts taken from reference TRBV7-3 and TRBJ1-6, reads GAGVSQTPSNKVTEKGKYVELRCDPISGHTALYWYRQSLGQGPEFLIYFQGTGAADDSGLPNDRFFAVRPEGSVSTLKIQRTERGDSAVYLCASSQGGGNDKAPLHFGNGTRLTVT.

The chain employs TRBV7-8 and TRBJ2-3, with TRBD2 as a possible D gene (5 bases). CDR3 size: 15 residues. Germline CDR1 and CDR2: SGHVS and FQNEAQ. V was pared by 5 bases and J by 10 bases, with 22 bases between. The CDR3 region has the DNA TGTGCCAGCAGCCTCGCGGGCAGGCCCGAAGCTCCGCAGTATTTT. This sequence encodes CASSLAGRPEAPQYF.